Listed here are 21 T cell receptor beta chains from one sample, sequenced in a study of regulatory T cells in long-lasting Graves disease. The time point was: newly diagnosed GD, antithyroid drugs for less than 3 months. Following extraction of RNA from PBMCs, that RNA was used to make the TCR library. CDR3 regions were amplified by Arm-PCR using iRepertoire HTBI primers to build TCR beta libraries. TCRdb re-called the multiplex PCR reads with MiXCR, one entry per CDR3 protein. The sample holds roughly 610,000 distinct CDR3 sequences, about 16% seen once. The same sample was also studied in work on T cells in Graves' hyperthyroidism and ophthalmopathy.

The input for sequencing was peripheral blood mononuclear cells (PBMCs), taken at new diagnosis, from a patient treated with antithyroid drugs. The receptors come from a man younger than 30 with Graves disease.

This rearrangement joins TRBV5-4 to TRBJ2-7; TRBD1 is a possible D gene (5 bases). Germline V lookup: CDR1 SGHNT, CDR2 YYREEE (reference sequence). Trimming removed 4 bases from V and 6 bases from J, with 14 bases in between. The CDR3 is 13 amino acids. CDR3 sequence: CASSQGGRLEQYF. The CDR3 DNA follows: TGTGCCAGCAGCCAGGGCGGACGGCTCGAGCAGTACTTC.

The chain is built from TRBV29-1 and TRBJ1-3, with 10 bases aligning to TRBD1. The CDR3 totals 15 residues. Unmatched junction bases numbered 5, after V lost 6 bases and J lost 0 bases. Germline values: CDR1 SQVTM, CDR2 ANQGSEA. The CDR3 DNA follows: TGCAGCGTATCCGGGACAGGGGACTCTGGAAACACCATATATTTT. This encodes CSVSGTGDSGNTIYF.

The chain joins TRBV10-2 to TRBJ1-4; 8 bases align to TRBD1. The CDR3 is 17 amino acids. V shed 4 bases, J shed 0 bases, and the junction held 7 bases outside the gene matches. Per the germline V gene, CDR1 is WSHSY and CDR2 is SAAADI. The CDR3 DNA follows: TGCGCCAGCAGTGGGGCAGGGGGCCTTGCAACTAATGAAAAACTGTTTTTT. Encoded protein: CASSGAGGLATNEKLFF.

This clonotype was counted at least ten times. The rearrangement joins TRBV27 to TRBJ2-5; maybe TRBD1 (6 bases). From germline, CDR1 is MNHEY and CDR2 SMNVEV (reference sequence). This CDR3 has 11 residues. Between the trimmed V and J ends, which lost 10 bases and 5 bases, there was a span of 11 bases. CDR3 nucleotide sequence: TGTGCCACCAGGGGTAGGGAGACCCAGTACTTC. Its translation: CATRGRETQYF.

This clonotype has more than one count but fewer than ten. The V and J genes are TRBV19 and TRBJ2-1; 14 bases agree with TRBD2. The V gene's germline CDR1 is LNHDA and CDR2 SQIVND (reference sequence). The CDR3 has 17 residues. V lost 7 bases, J lost 3 bases, and 8 bases stayed unmatched. The CDR3 protein is CASNPGTSGGYYNEQFF. The CDR3 nucleotides read TGTGCCAGTAATCCGGGGACTAGCGGGGGTTACTACAATGAGCAGTTCTTC.

The chain joins TRBV10-1 to TRBJ2-1; D call uncertain. The CDR3 spans 14 residues. Looked up from germline, CDR1 is WNHNN and CDR2 is SYGVQD (reference sequence). Trimming shortened V by 6 bases and J by 5 bases, and 14 bases separated the two germline ends. Written as DNA, the CDR3 is TGCGCCAGCAGAAAGGGCGGTTTGGACAATGAGCAGTTCTTC. It translates to CASRKGGLDNEQFF.

The gene calls are TRBV28 and TRBJ2-2, with 12 bases aligning to TRBD2. Per germline, CDR1 MDHEN and CDR2 SYDVKM. V trimming: 2 bases; J trimming: 7 bases; junction bases outside the gene matches: 2. This CDR3 has 15 residues. CDR3 DNA: TGTGCCAGCAGTTTAGGACTAGCGGGATACGGGGAGCTGTTTTTT. Amino acid sequence: CASSLGLAGYGELFF.

The chain has TRBV9 and TRBJ1-2, with D perhaps TRBD1 (5 bases). CDR1 SGDLS and CDR2 YYNGEE come from the germline V gene. The V and J ends lost 4 bases and 2 bases respectively, with 15 bases between them. This CDR3 region has 15 residues. This CDR3 is CASSPQGGGNYGYTF. The CDR3, as DNA: TGTGCCAGCAGCCCCCAAGGTGGGGGGAACTATGGCTACACCTTC.

The chain has TRBV6-2 or TRBV6-3 and TRBJ1-1, with D perhaps matching TRBD1 (6 bases). The V and J ends lost 6 bases and 5 bases respectively, with 13 bases between them. Per germline, CDR1 MNHEY and CDR2 SVGEGT. The CDR3 spans 13 residues. CDR3 sequence: CASRQGGTTEAFF. The CDR3 DNA reads as TGTGCCAGCAGACAGGGCGGGACGACTGAAGCTTTCTTT.

The table lists this clonotype with many counts. V is TRBV28 and J is TRBJ2-1; D uncertain. The V gene's germline CDR1 is MDHEN and CDR2 SYDVKM. This CDR3 spans 17 amino acids. Trimming pared 3 bases from V and 0 bases from J, leaving 15 bases between. The chain's CDR3 is CASSFPLVLPSYNEQFF. The CDR3 bases are TGTGCCAGCAGTTTCCCCCTCGTCCTCCCCTCCTACAATGAGCAGTTCTTC.

This clonotype has at least ten counts. The chain carries TRBV7-3 and TRBJ2-3; no definite D call. The CDR3 spans 13 residues. Trimming left V 5 bases short and J 6 bases short, with 12 bases between. Germline CDR1 reads SGHTA; CDR2 reads FQGTGA. The CDR3 spells CASSPWPGDTQYF. The CDR3 nucleotides read TGTGCCAGCAGCCCCTGGCCCGGCGATACGCAGTATTTT.

This clonotype was counted between two and nine times. The chain carries TRBV7-9 and TRBJ2-2, with TRBD1 matching 9 bases. Germline CDR1 SEHNR, CDR2 FQNEAQ (reference sequence). Unmatched junction bases numbered 9, after V lost 6 bases and J lost 4 bases. The CDR3 is 16 amino acids. The CDR3 sequence: CASRDPGQGTTGELFF. CDR3 nucleotides: TGTGCCAGCAGGGATCCGGGACAGGGAACCACCGGGGAGCTGTTTTTT.

A remark on this clonotype: A single base separates this from a much larger clone, so it may be a read error. This chain connects TRBV27 to TRBJ2-7, with no clear D. CDR1 is MNHEY, CDR2 SMNVEV, per germline (reference sequence). There are 14 residues in the CDR3. The CDR3 reads CAGSLTSSSYEQYF. The CDR3 DNA is TGTGCCGGCAGTTTGACCAGTAGCTCCTACGAGCAGTACTTC.

This clonotype came up many times. This chain connects TRBV30 to TRBJ1-1; TRBD1 might be the D (5 bases). Germline-derived CDR1 and CDR2 are GTSNPN and SVGIG (reference sequence). Trimming removed 1 base at V and 4 bases at J, with 19 bases between. The CDR3 totals 16 residues. CDR3: CAWSEPSGGGGTEAFF. As DNA, the CDR3 is TGTGCCTGGAGTGAACCCTCCGGCGGCGGGGGCACTGAAGCTTTCTTT.

This clonotype has at least ten counts. The chain joins TRBV7-8 to TRBJ2-7, with D maybe TRBD2 (5 bases). CDR3 length: 15 residues. Germline CDR1 reads SGHVS; CDR2 reads FQNEAQ. Trimming stripped 0 bases from V and 0 bases from J, with 9 bases between. In DNA form, the CDR3 reads TGTGCCAGCAGCTTAGCGCCACGGGGCTCCTACGAGCAGTACTTC. This encodes CASSLAPRGSYEQYF. The full variable domain, rest sourced from reference TRBV7-8 and TRBJ2-7, is GAGVSQSPRYKVAKRGQDVALRCDPISGHVSLFWYQQALGQGPEFLTYFQNEAQLDKSGLPSDRFFAERPEGSVSTLKIQRTQQEDSAVYLCASSLAPRGSYEQYFGPGTRLTVT.

This clonotype was seen many times. This chain joins TRBV11-2 and TRBJ2-7, with D perhaps being TRBD1 or TRBD2 (5 bases each). Trimming cost V 3 bases and J 5 bases, with 17 bases left between them. Germline-derived CDR1 and CDR2 are SGHAT and FQNNGV. This CDR3 contains 15 residues. The CDR3 loop is CASSFPGPVPNEQYF. The CDR3 nucleotides are TGTGCCAGCAGCTTCCCGGGACCAGTGCCTAACGAGCAGTACTTC.

This clonotype has a count of ten or more. The V and J genes are TRBV14 and TRBJ2-7; D is uncertain. Germline CDR1 reads SGHDN; CDR2 reads FVKESK. The CDR3 length is 12 residues. V lost 4 bases to trimming and J lost 3 bases, with 7 bases between them. The CDR3 nucleotides read TGTGCCAGCAGCCCCTCCGGCTACGAGCAGTACTTC. Encoded protein: CASSPSGYEQYF.

This clonotype was found many times. The chain joins TRBV2 to TRBJ2-5, with D possibly being TRBD2 (5 bases). V lost 7 bases and J lost 1, with 13 bases in between. The germline V gene has CDR1 SNHLY and CDR2 FYNNEI. The CDR3 length is 14 residues. CDR3 coding DNA: TGTGCCAGCACCGGGGATGGGCTCCAAGAGACCCAGTACTTC. As protein: CASTGDGLQETQYF.

This chain joins TRBV9 and TRBJ1-5; 9 positions match TRBD1. The germline V gene has CDR1 SGDLS and CDR2 YYNGEE. The ends lost 3 bases at V and 4 bases at J; junction bases unmatched: 17. This CDR3 region has 19 residues. The CDR3 is CASSERRETGGFRNQPQHF. In DNA, the CDR3 is TGTGCCAGCAGCGAAAGAAGGGAGACAGGGGGTTTTCGAAATCAGCCCCAGCATTTT. The full variable domain, with the rest looked up from reference TRBV9 and TRBJ1-5, is DSGVTQTPKHLITATGQRVTLRCSPRSGDLSVYWYQQSLDQGLQFLIQYYNGEERAKGNILERFSAQQFPDLHSELNLSSLELGDSALYFCASSERRETGGFRNQPQHFGDGTRLSIL.

The chain links TRBV3-1 to TRBJ2-1; 7 bases map to TRBD2. Trimming at V came to 1 base and at J to 5 bases, leaving 5 bases not matched to a gene. The CDR3 consists of 15 residues. Germline loops: CDR1 LGHDT, CDR2 YNNKEL (reference sequence). In nucleotides, the CDR3 is TGTGCCAGCAGCCAAGGGGCGGGAGCAAACAATGAGCAGTTCTTC. Its protein is CASSQGAGANNEQFF.

This chain uses TRBV9 with TRBJ2-2; TRBD2 matches at 8 bases. V shed 2 bases and J 0 bases; nucleotides not matched to a gene: 6. CDR3 length: 17 residues. Germline-derived CDR1 and CDR2 are SGDLS and YYNGEE. This CDR3 reads CASSVHSGTTNTGELFF. The DNA of the CDR3 is TGTGCCAGCAGCGTTCATAGCGGGACAACGAACACCGGGGAGCTGTTTTTT.